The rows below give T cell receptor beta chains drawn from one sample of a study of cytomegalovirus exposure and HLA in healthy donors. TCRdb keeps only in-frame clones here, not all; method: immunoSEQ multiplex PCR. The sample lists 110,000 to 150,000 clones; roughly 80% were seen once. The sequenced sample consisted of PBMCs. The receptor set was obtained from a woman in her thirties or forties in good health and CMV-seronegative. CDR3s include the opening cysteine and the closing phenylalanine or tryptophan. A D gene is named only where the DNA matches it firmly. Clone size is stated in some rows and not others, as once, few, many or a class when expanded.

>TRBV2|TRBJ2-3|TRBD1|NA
CASKRDRGTDTQYF
TGTGCCAGCAAGCGGGACAGGGGGACAGATACGCAGTATTTT
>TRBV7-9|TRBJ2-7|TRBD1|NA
CSSSTWTGEQYF
TGTTCCAGCAGCACTTGGACAGGCGAGCAGTACTTC
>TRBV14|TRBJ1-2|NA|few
CASSLAFGRGYGYTF
TGTGCCAGCAGCCTAGCTTTCGGCCGGGGATATGGCTACACCTTC
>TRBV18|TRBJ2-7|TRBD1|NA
CASESGTGIGEQYF
TGTGCCAGCGAATCCGGGACAGGGATTGGCGAGCAGTACTTC
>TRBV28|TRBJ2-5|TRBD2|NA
CASSTYLAGGQETQYF
TGTGCCAGCAGTACTTATCTAGCGGGGGGGCAAGAGACCCAGTACTTC
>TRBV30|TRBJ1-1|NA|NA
CAWQPGGTEAFF
TGTGCCTGGCAACCGGGGGGGACTGAAGCTTTCTTT
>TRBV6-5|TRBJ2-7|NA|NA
CASSSTGLWGGEQYF
TGTGCCAGCAGTTCAACCGGCCTATGGGGAGGCGAGCAGTACTTC
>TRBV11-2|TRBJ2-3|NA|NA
CASSPDRDTQYF
TGTGCCAGCAGCCCCGACAGGGATACGCAGTATTTT
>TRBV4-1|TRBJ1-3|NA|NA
CASSQDNGGGNTIYF
TGCGCCAGCAGCCAAGATAATGGGGGCGGAAACACCATATATTTT
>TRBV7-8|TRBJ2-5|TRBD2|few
CASSLFQRRGGLRITSEETQYF
TGTGCCAGCAGCTTATTCCAACGGCGGGGGGGGCTTCGAATCACCTCCGAAGAGACCCAGTACTTC
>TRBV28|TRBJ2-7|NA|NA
CASSLYRGNPYEQYF
TGTGCCAGCAGTTTATATAGGGGCAACCCCTACGAGCAGTACTTC
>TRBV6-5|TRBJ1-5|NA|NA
CASSYSEERGQPQHF
TGTGCCAGCAGTTACTCGGAAGAACGAGGACAGCCCCAGCATTTT
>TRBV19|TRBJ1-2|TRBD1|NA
CASSTGTGGNYGYTF
TGTGCCAGTAGTACCGGGACAGGGGGTAACTATGGCTACACCTTC
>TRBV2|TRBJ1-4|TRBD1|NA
CASSGEGGREKLFF
TGTGCCAGCAGTGGGGAAGGGGGCAGGGAAAAACTGTTTTTT
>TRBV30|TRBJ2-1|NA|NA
CAWSVFSYEQFF
TGTGCCTGGAGTGTTTTTTCGTATGAGCAGTTCTTC
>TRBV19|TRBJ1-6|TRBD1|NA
CASSLDRGGSPLHF
TGTGCCAGTAGTTTGGACAGGGGGGGTTCACCCCTCCACTTT
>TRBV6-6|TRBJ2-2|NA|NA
CASSLPVSHAGELFF
TGTGCCAGCAGCCTCCCCGTGTCACACGCCGGGGAGCTGTTTTTT
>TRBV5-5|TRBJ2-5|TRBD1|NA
CASSTPGQNQETQYF
TGTGCCAGCAGCACCCCGGGACAGAACCAAGAGACCCAGTACTTC
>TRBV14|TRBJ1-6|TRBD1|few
CASSGQGQGSPLHF
TGTGCCAGCAGCGGACAGGGTCAGGGTTCACCCCTCCACTTT
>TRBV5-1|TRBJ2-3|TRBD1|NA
CASAGTGVTDTQYF
TGCGCCAGCGCCGGGACAGGGGTGACAGATACGCAGTATTTT
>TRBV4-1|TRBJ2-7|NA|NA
CASSRTASYEQYF
TGCGCCAGCAGCCGGACAGCGTCCTACGAGCAGTACTTC
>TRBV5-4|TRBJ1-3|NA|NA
CASSFQGLTGNTIYF
TGTGCCAGCAGCTTCCAGGGTTTGACGGGAAACACCATATATTTT
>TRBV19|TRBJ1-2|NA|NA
CASSISGRGGYTF
TGTGCCAGTAGTATTTCTGGTCGAGGTGGCTACACCTTC
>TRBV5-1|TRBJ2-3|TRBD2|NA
CASSSGLAGDTQYF
TGCGCCAGCAGCTCGGGACTAGCAGGAGATACGCAGTATTTT
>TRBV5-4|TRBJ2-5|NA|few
CASSLMYSEETQYF
TGTGCCAGCAGCTTAATGTACTCCGAGGAGACCCAGTACTTC
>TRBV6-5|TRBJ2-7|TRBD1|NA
CASSSGQGSYEQYF
TGTGCCAGCAGTTCGGGACAGGGTTCCTACGAGCAGTACTTC
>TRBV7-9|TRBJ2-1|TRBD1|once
CASSSDRTNEQFF
TGTGCCAGCAGCTCGGACAGGACGAATGAGCAGTTCTTC
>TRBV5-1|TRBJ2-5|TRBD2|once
CASSTGLRETQYF
TGCGCCAGCAGCACGGGACTAAGAGAGACCCAGTACTTC
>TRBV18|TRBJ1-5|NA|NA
CASSPQGADQPQHF
TGTGCCAGCTCCCCCCAGGGCGCTGATCAGCCCCAGCATTTT
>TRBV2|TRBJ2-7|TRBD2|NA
CASSTTSGGIPSYEQYF
TGTGCCAGCAGTACTACTAGCGGGGGGATACCCTCCTACGAGCAGTACTTC
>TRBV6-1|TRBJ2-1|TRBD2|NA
CASSRLANEQFF
TGTGCCAGCAGTCGACTAGCGAATGAGCAGTTCTTC
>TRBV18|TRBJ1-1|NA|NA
CASSLLRAGPLYTEAFF
TGTGCCAGCTCACTCCTTCGAGCGGGACCACTTTACACTGAAGCTTTCTTT
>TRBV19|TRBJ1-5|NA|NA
CASSMSPYGGPDQPQHF
TGTGCCAGTAGTATGTCCCCCTACGGGGGGCCGGATCAGCCCCAGCATTTT
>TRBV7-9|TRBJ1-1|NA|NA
CASRPPRAGRGAEAFF
TGTGCCAGCAGACCCCCTCGGGCAGGGCGGGGTGCTGAAGCTTTCTTT
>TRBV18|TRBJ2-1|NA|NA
CASSPSAGNYNEQFF
TGTGCCAGCTCACCATCGGCAGGGAATTACAATGAGCAGTTCTTC
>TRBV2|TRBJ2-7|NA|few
CASSEVAVSSYEQYF
TGTGCCAGCAGTGAGGTGGCAGTCTCCTCCTACGAGCAGTACTTC
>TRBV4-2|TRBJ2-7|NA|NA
CASSQSWGGYEQYF
TGTGCCAGCAGCCAATCCTGGGGCGGCTACGAGCAGTACTTC
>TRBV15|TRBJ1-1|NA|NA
CATSRGGQGTEAFF
TGTGCCACCAGCAGAGGGGGGCAGGGCACTGAAGCTTTCTTT
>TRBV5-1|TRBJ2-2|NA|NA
CASSLATRPGTGELFF
TGCGCCAGCAGCTTGGCCACCCGGCCAGGCACCGGGGAGCTGTTTTTT
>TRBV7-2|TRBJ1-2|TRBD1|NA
CASSFTGGANYGYTF
TGTGCCAGCAGCTTTACAGGGGGCGCGAACTATGGCTACACCTTC
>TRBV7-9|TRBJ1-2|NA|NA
CSSSPAAVIYGYTF
TGTTCCAGCAGCCCCGCGGCAGTGATCTATGGCTACACCTTC
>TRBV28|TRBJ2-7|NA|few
CASSLGGLPEQYF
TGTGCCAGCAGTTTAGGGGGCCTACCCGAGCAGTACTTC